This is a list of T cell receptor beta chains from one sample in a study of T cells in Graves' hyperthyroidism and ophthalmopathy. Each CDR3 protein gets one entry after TCRdb re-called the multiplex PCR reads with MiXCR. The data contain 250,000 to 400,000 distinct CDR3 sequences, roughly an eighth of them singletons. The specimen sequenced was blood. Receptor source: a woman in her 40s with Graves' ophthalmopathy. The CDR3 runs from the conserved cysteine through the conserved F or W. The D gene is left open where the match is weak. Clone size, where shown, is once, few, many, or a class for clones that have expanded.

TRBV9	.	.	TRBJ2-1	TGTGCCAGCAGCGTAGAAATTGGGGATTTGTACAATGAGCAGTTCTTC	CASSVEIGDLYNEQFF
TRBV20-1	.	few	TRBJ1-6	TGCAGTGCTAGCAGAATGGAAAATAATTCACCCCTCCACTTT	CSASRMENNSPLHF
TRBV10-3	TRBD1	few	TRBJ1-6	TGTGCCATCAGTGAGTGGGACAGGGGTTCACCCCTCCACTTT	CAISEWDRGSPLHF
TRBV5-1	.	few	TRBJ2-2	TGCGCCAGCAGCTTCCGGGCGTACACCGGGGAGCTGTTTTTT	CASSFRAYTGELFF
TRBV29-1	.	many	TRBJ2-7	TGCAGCGTTGAAGGTCCCGGGGGCTACGAGCAGTACTTC	CSVEGPGGYEQYF
TRBV2	.	many	TRBJ1-5	TGTGCCAGCAGTGGAAGGGCTGGCAATCAGCCCCAGCATTTT	CASSGRAGNQPQHF
TRBV5-1	.	.	TRBJ2-1	TGCGCCAGCAGCTTGGAAGAAACGAGCAGCTCCTACAATGAGCAGTTCTTC	CASSLEETSSSYNEQFF
TRBV15	.	many	TRBJ2-1	TGTGCCACCAGCAGAGCAATGACTTCCACGTGGGAGCAGTTCTTC	CATSRAMTSTWEQFF
TRBV27	.	many	TRBJ1-4	TGTGCCAGCAGTTTAGCCAGGGGAGGGGAAAAACTGTTTTTT	CASSLARGGEKLFF
TRBV2	.	many	TRBJ2-3	TGTGCCAGCAGTGAACTAGTTACAGATACGCAGTATTTT	CASSELVTDTQYF
TRBV3-1	.	many	TRBJ2-7	TGTGCCAGCCGACAGGAGAGGACTGGCGAGCAGTACTTC	CASRQERTGEQYF
TRBV29-1	.	many	TRBJ2-1	TGCAGCGCCGGACAGAACAATGAGCAGTTCTTC	CSAGQNNEQFF
TRBV3-1	.	few	TRBJ1-3	TGTGCCAGCAGCCAAGTCGGTGGGGCAGGAAACACCATATATTTT	CASSQVGGAGNTIYF
TRBV2	.	few	TRBJ2-1	TGTGCCAGCAGTGAATATCGGGGAACCTACAATGAGCAGTTCTTC	CASSEYRGTYNEQFF
TRBV28	TRBD2	.	TRBJ2-2	TGTGCCAGCAGTGCCCGACTAGCCGCGAACACCGGGGAGCTGTTTTTT	CASSARLAANTGELFF
TRBV11-2	.	many	TRBJ2-3	TGTGCCAGCAGCTTAGAACTAAGCGGGTCCACAGATACGCAGTATTTT	CASSLELSGSTDTQYF
TRBV11-2	TRBD2	few	TRBJ2-5	TGTGCCAGCCGAGACTTAAAAGCGGGGGAGACCCAGTACTTC	CASRDLKAGETQYF
TRBV19	.	.	TRBJ2-3	TGTGCCAGTAGTATATTGGCCCGCAGGGATGGTACGCAGTATTTT	CASSILARRDGTQYF
TRBV19	.	many	TRBJ1-1	TGTGCCAGTACCTGGACCCCAGGGCGTCTCACTGAAGCTTTCTTT	CASTWTPGRLTEAFF
TRBV27	.	few	TRBJ2-1	TGTGCCAGCAGTTTTCTGGGCACTTCCAATGAGCAGTTCTTC	CASSFLGTSNEQFF
TRBV29-1	.	many	TRBJ1-2	TGCAGCGTTGAAGATGGAATTGGGTATGGCTACACCTTC	CSVEDGIGYGYTF
TRBV14	TRBD1	many	TRBJ1-1	TGTGCCAGCAGCCAAGAAGGATTCCGACAGGGGGTCCCTCTGAACACTGAAGCTTTCTTT	CASSQEGFRQGVPLNTEAFF
TRBV12-3/TRBV12-4	TRBD1	many	TRBJ1-5	TGTGCCAGCAGTAGACAGGGAGGGGTCGGTCAGCCCCAGCATTTT	CASSRQGGVGQPQHF
TRBV19	TRBD2	.	TRBJ2-5	TGTGCCAGTAGCCCACGACTAGCGGGGTCTCAAGAGACCCAGTACTTC	CASSPRLAGSQETQYF
TRBV29-1	.	few	TRBJ1-4	TGCAGCGTTTGGCAGGATCAAAAACTGTTTTTT	CSVWQDQKLFF
TRBV6-2/TRBV6-3	.	many	TRBJ1-2	TGTGCCAGCAGAGATCAGAGTCACTATGGCTACACCTTC	CASRDQSHYGYTF
TRBV3-1	TRBD1	many	TRBJ2-5	TGTGCCAGCAGCCAAGAAACCGGGACAGCCCAAGAGACCCAGTACTTC	CASSQETGTAQETQYF
TRBV27	TRBD1	.	TRBJ1-5	TGTGCCAGCAGATTATCCGGGACAGGGGGTAATCAGCCCCAGCATTTT	CASRLSGTGGNQPQHF
TRBV6-1	.	many	TRBJ2-3	TGTGCCAGCAGTGAAGGGACACGGGGGCGAGATACGCAGTATTTT	CASSEGTRGRDTQYF
TRBV29-1	TRBD1	few	TRBJ1-2	TGCAGCGTTGCCGGACAGGGCGACTATGGCTACACCTTC	CSVAGQGDYGYTF
TRBV30	.	.	TRBJ2-3	TGTGCCTGCAGCTATGGGGGCGGGAGTAGCACAGATACGCAGTATTTT	CACSYGGGSSTDTQYF
TRBV12-3/TRBV12-4	.	many	TRBJ1-1	TGTGCCAGCACCAGGACAGTCACTGAAGCTTTCTTT	CASTRTVTEAFF